This TCR beta chain emerged from a study of shared clonotypes between healthy human individuals. This clone was detected once. Its antigen is not identified. The CDR3 is 16 amino acids. Germline V gene lookup returns CDR1 SGHTA and CDR2 FQGNSA. V dropped 2 bases and J dropped 0 bases, with 13 bases sitting between them. Study-wide points: Across several donors, naive CD4 shared 5% to 6%, naive CD8 3.5% to 4%, memory CD4 less than 2.5%, memory CD8 under 0.5%.

Sequenced by immunoSEQ multiplex PCR; TCRdb stores in-frame clones only, minus some. The sample has roughly 1,600,000 clones, approximately 98.5% seen once. The genes are TRBV7-2 and TRBJ1-1; D is possibly TRBD1 (6 bases). The TCR was taken from a man aged 30 to 45 in good health. The sample was naive CD4+ T cells sorted from blood. Described subset: CD45RA+ positively selected. Here the CDR3 DNA reads TGTGCCAGCAGCTTAAGGGGGAGTGGCGTGAACACTGAAGCTTTCTTT. Its translation: CASSLRGSGVNTEAFF.